These 26 T cell receptor beta chains were all obtained from the same sample, sequenced in a study of T cells after yellow fever vaccination. In TCRdb, the 5' RACE reads were re-called with MiXCR into one record per CDR3 protein. The sample holds approximately 250,000 distinct CDR3 sequences, roughly 6.8% seen once. The sample consisted of CD4+ T cells sorted from PBMCs, taken on the day of the yellow fever booster vaccination. The source is a man younger than 45 who received the YFV17D yellow fever vaccine.

The chain joins TRBV12-3 or TRBV12-4 to TRBJ1-5, with a weak D call TRBD1 (6 bases). V was pared by 5 bases and J by 3 bases, with 11 bases between. The CDR3 sequence is 14 residues long. DNA of the CDR3: TGTGCCAGCAGTAATACAGGGTTCAATCAGCCCCAGCATTTT. It translates to CASSNTGFNQPQHF.

The chain is built from TRBV5-4 and TRBJ2-3; TRBD1 is a possible D gene (6 bases). Germline lookup yields CDR1 SGHNT and CDR2 YYREEE (reference sequence). The length of the CDR3 is 15 residues. The V end lost 1 base, the J end lost 0 bases, and 9 bases lay between the germline ends. This chain's CDR3 is CASSLQGTSTDTQYF. CDR3 coding DNA: TGTGCCAGCAGCTTGCAAGGGACAAGCACAGATACGCAGTATTTT.

As regards this clonotype: The junction departs from the called germline gene at one end, perhaps through a read error. V gene TRBV12-3 or TRBV12-4 combines with J gene TRBJ2-3; TRBD2 aligns across 8 bases. This CDR3 contains 17 residues. CDR3 loop: CACSLGSSGSFAGTQYF. For the CDR3, the DNA is TGTGCCTGCAGTTTGGGCTCGAGCGGGAGTTTTGCTGGTACGCAGTATTTT.

The V gene is TRBV24-1, the J gene TRBJ2-7, with TRBD1 matching over 10 bases. Losses at the gene ends were 3 bases for V and 2 bases for J; bases not matched to a gene: 3. The CDR3 length is 15 residues. The V gene's germline CDR1 is KGHDR and CDR2 SFDVKD. DNA of the CDR3: TGTGCCACCAGTGATGCCGGGACAGGGGCCTACGAGCAGTACTTC. It is translated as CATSDAGTGAYEQYF.

In its sample, this clonotype was seen a few times. This sequence joins TRBV5-1 and TRBJ1-1; D is possibly TRBD1 (5 bases). The CDR3 consists of 16 residues. V lost 0 bases, J lost 2 bases, and 14 bases lay in between. In germline, CDR1 is SGHRS, CDR2 YFSETQ. The CDR3 loop reads CASSLERGTLNTEAFF. The CDR3, as DNA: TGCGCCAGCAGCTTGGAGAGAGGGACTCTTAACACTGAAGCTTTCTTT.

The chain has TRBV7-2 and TRBJ2-3, with D unresolved. In germline, CDR1 is SGHTA, CDR2 FQGNSA. V lost 7 bases and J 4 bases, leaving 12 bases between the germline ends. This CDR3 is built from 13 residues. The CDR3 loop is CASTDRAPDTQYF. The CDR3 coding sequence is TGTGCCAGCACCGATCGGGCTCCAGATACGCAGTATTTT.

This clonotype was found a few times. V usage is TRBV4-3 and J usage is TRBJ2-7, with a possible D match to TRBD1 (6 bases). CDR1 and CDR2 (germline): LGHNA, YSLEER. Trimming removed 0 bases at V and 3 bases at J, with 12 bases between. The CDR3 consists of 15 residues. The chain's CDR3 is CASSQDLQGNYEQYF. DNA for the CDR3: TGCGCCAGCAGCCAAGATTTGCAGGGGAACTACGAGCAGTACTTC.

This clonotype has a handful of counts. The CDR3, as DNA: TGTGCCAGCAGTTTACGGCGGAGCGGGAGATCCCAAGAGACCCAGTACTTC. Amino acid sequence: CASSLRRSGRSQETQYF. The chain has TRBV6-5 and TRBJ2-5, with TRBD2 matching 8 bases. The J segment lost 1 base and the V segment lost 4 bases, leaving 11 bases of the junction unmatched. The CDR3 loop spans 17 amino acids. Germline CDR1 and CDR2: MNHEY and SVGAGI.

This clonotype was observed at least ten times. The chain is built from TRBV12-3 or TRBV12-4 and TRBJ2-3; 8 bases line up with TRBD1. The CDR3 spans 15 residues. V lost 5 bases, J lost 6 bases, and 10 bases stayed unmatched. CDR3 region: CASSPRTGWGDTQYF. The CDR3 coding sequence is TGTGCCAGCAGTCCCAGGACAGGGTGGGGGGATACGCAGTATTTT.

This clonotype was observed a handful of times. The chain recombines TRBV10-2 with TRBJ2-7; 10 bases fit TRBD1. The CDR3 loop spans 15 amino acids. V shed 2 bases, J shed 4 bases, and the junction held 5 bases outside the gene matches. The V gene's germline CDR1 is WSHSY and CDR2 SAAADI. CDR3 loop: CASSEPDRGQYEQYF. CDR3 nucleotide sequence: TGCGCCAGCAGTGAGCCTGACAGGGGGCAATACGAGCAGTACTTC.

The V and J genes are TRBV27 and TRBJ1-2; D is ambiguous. CDR1 and CDR2 (germline): MNHEY, SMNVEV (reference sequence). The CDR3 contains 13 residues. Trimming pared 1 base from V and 2 bases from J, leaving 5 bases between. CDR3 coding DNA: TGTGCCAGCAGTTTATTAGGGAACTATGGCTACACCTTC. It codes for CASSLLGNYGYTF.

The chain couples TRBV3-1 to TRBJ1-5; 9 bases are shared with TRBD1. The germline gives CDR1 LGHDT, CDR2 YNNKEL (reference sequence). The CDR3 totals 17 residues. V trimming: 1 base; J trimming: 5 bases; junction bases outside the gene matches: 9. The CDR3 sequence: CASSQGMGQGVHQPQHF. CDR3 DNA: TGTGCCAGCAGCCAAGGGATGGGACAGGGCGTTCATCAGCCCCAGCATTTT.

This clonotype was observed many times. This chain connects TRBV7-7 to TRBJ2-3, with D possibly TRBD2 on 6 matching bases. Germline V gene sequence: CDR1 SSHAT, CDR2 FNYEAQ (reference sequence). The CDR3 is 16 amino acids. Trimming took off 0 bases at V and 7 bases at J, with 17 bases between the two ends. The CDR3: CASSLAQTAGMNTQYF. The CDR3 coding sequence is TGTGCCAGCAGCTTAGCCCAAACGGCGGGAATGAATACGCAGTATTTT.

This rearrangement joins TRBV20-1 to TRBJ1-1, with a tentative D call TRBD1 (6 bases). Trimming cost V 2 bases and J 5 bases, with 15 bases left between them. This CDR3 is 14 amino acids long. The germline gives CDR1 DFQATT, CDR2 SNEGSKA (reference sequence). The CDR3 protein is CSARLGGPGTEAFF. CDR3 DNA sequence: TGCAGTGCTAGACTTGGGGGCCCCGGGACTGAAGCTTTCTTT.

As concerns this clonotype: A much larger clone lies a single base off, so this may be a read error. This sequence joins TRBV28 and TRBJ1-1; D is undetermined. Between the trimmed V and J ends, which lost 4 bases and 8 bases, there was a span of 8 bases. Per the germline V gene, CDR1 is MDHEN and CDR2 is SYDVKM. This CDR3 contains 11 residues. DNA for the CDR3: TGTGCCAGCAGTTCCTGGCGAGAAGCTTTCTTT. It is translated as CASSSWREAFF. Supplemented by reference TRBV28 and TRBJ1-1, the full variable domain reads DVKVTQSSRYLVKRTGEKVFLECVQDMDHENMFWYRQDPGLGLRLIYFSYDVKMKEKGDIPEGYSVSREKKERFSLILESASTNQTSMYLCASSSWREAFFGQGTRLTVV.

This clonotype appeared a few times. The chain joins TRBV12-3 or TRBV12-4 to TRBJ2-2; perhaps TRBD1 as D (6 bases). Trimming took off 3 bases at V and 1 base at J, with 18 bases between the two ends. This CDR3 contains 18 residues. CDR3 in amino acids: CASSFRGLPGQNTGELFF. In nucleotides, the CDR3 is TGTGCCAGCAGTTTTAGGGGATTACCGGGACAGAACACCGGGGAGCTGTTTTTT.

This clonotype occurred many times. This chain uses TRBV6-2 or TRBV6-3 with TRBJ2-2, with a weak D call TRBD2 (6 bases). V lost 8 bases, J lost 0 bases, and 10 bases lay in between. This CDR3 region has 14 residues. Germline values: CDR1 MNHEY, CDR2 SVGEGT. CDR3: CASRRLANTGELFF. As DNA, the CDR3 is TGTGCCAGCCGACGACTAGCGAACACCGGGGAGCTGTTTTTT.

This clonotype was seen more than once but under ten times. This chain uses TRBV10-2 with TRBJ2-1; 14 positions match TRBD2. J gave up 8 bases and V 6 bases, and 9 bases lay outside the gene matches. CDR3 length: 16 amino acids. In germline, CDR1 is WSHSY, CDR2 SAAADI. The CDR3 DNA reads TGCGCCAGCAGCGCCGGGACTAGCGGGAGAGGCGATGAGCAGTTCTTC. As protein: CASSAGTSGRGDEQFF.

This clonotype was seen a few times. The rearrangement joins TRBV28 to TRBJ2-2, with TRBD1 matching over 8 bases. This CDR3 region has 14 residues. V gave up 6 bases and J gave up 5 bases; unmatched junction bases: 5. Per the germline V gene, CDR1 is MDHEN and CDR2 is SYDVKM. The CDR3 sequence: CASRNRGSTGELFF. CDR3 DNA sequence: TGTGCCAGCAGGAACAGGGGGTCTACCGGGGAGCTGTTTTTT. The entire variable domain, with the rest obtained from reference TRBV28 and TRBJ2-2, is as follows: DVKVTQSSRYLVKRTGEKVFLECVQDMDHENMFWYRQDPGLGLRLIYFSYDVKMKEKGDIPEGYSVSREKKERFSLILESASTNQTSMYLCASRNRGSTGELFFGEGSRLTVL.

The table lists this clonotype with many counts. This chain connects TRBV10-3 to TRBJ2-1, with D uncertain. Germline CDR1 and CDR2: ENHRY and SYGVKD. Trimming took off 4 bases at V and 8 bases at J, with 9 bases between the two ends. The CDR3 length is 12 residues. The CDR3 sequence is CAISGTGHEQFF. The CDR3 DNA reads TGTGCCATCAGTGGAACCGGCCATGAGCAGTTCTTC.

This clonotype was seen repeatedly, ten times or more. The V gene is TRBV2, the J gene TRBJ2-5, with D hard to call. The CDR3 covers 13 residues. The germline gives CDR1 SNHLY, CDR2 FYNNEI. The V and J ends lost 7 bases and 1 base respectively, with 10 bases between them. For the CDR3, the DNA is TGTGCCAGCAAGACCCAGCTCCAAGAGACCCAGTACTTC. This gives the protein CASKTQLQETQYF.

This clonotype was seen repeatedly, ten times or more. The chain couples TRBV9 to TRBJ2-2; D not resolved. The CDR3 is made up of 15 amino acids. The V and J ends lost 4 bases and 7 bases respectively, with 17 bases between them. Germline V CDR1 and CDR2: SGDLS, YYNGEE. The CDR3 region is CASSPLPSSGGELFF. In nucleotides, the CDR3 is TGTGCCAGCAGCCCCCTTCCCAGCTCTGGCGGGGAGCTGTTTTTT.

This clonotype was seen more than once but under ten times. The J gene is TRBJ2-7, the V gene TRBV28; TRBD2 matches 9 bases. Germline loops: CDR1 MDHEN, CDR2 SYDVKM. The CDR3 is made up of 14 amino acids. Trimming took 10 bases from V and 3 from J; bases not matched to a gene: 10. The chain's CDR3 is CATLTSGGVYEQYF. The CDR3 DNA reads TGTGCCACCCTGACTAGCGGTGGGGTCTACGAGCAGTACTTC.

The chain links TRBV12-3 or TRBV12-4 to TRBJ1-1; possible D gene TRBD1, 6 bases. Trimming pared 4 bases from V and 3 bases from J, leaving 6 bases between. The CDR3 spans 12 residues. The CDR3: CASSYRDTEAFF. For the CDR3, the DNA is TGTGCCAGCAGTTACAGGGACACTGAAGCTTTCTTT.

In this sample, this clonotype turned up a few times. The V call is TRBV29-1, the J call TRBJ2-1; 10 bases are shared with TRBD2. Germline V gene lookup returns CDR1 SQVTM and CDR2 ANQGSEA. V shed 4 bases and J 9 bases; nucleotides not matched to a gene: 12. This CDR3 is built from 15 residues. This chain's CDR3 is CSVGFSSGSNGEQFF. The CDR3 nucleotides read TGCAGCGTTGGTTTCTCTAGCGGGAGTAATGGTGAGCAGTTCTTC.

The V gene is TRBV9, the J gene TRBJ1-6; D remains unclear. This CDR3 has 14 amino acids. The V end was cut by 2 bases, the J end by 8 bases, with 11 bases between. CDR1 and CDR2 (germline): SGDLS, YYNGEE. CDR3: CASSVAGGDSPLHF. Here the CDR3 DNA reads TGTGCCAGCAGCGTCGCGGGAGGTGATTCACCCCTCCACTTT. The whole variable domain, remainder taken from reference TRBV9 and TRBJ1-6, is DSGVTQTPKHLITATGQRVTLRCSPRSGDLSVYWYQQSLDQGLQFLIQYYNGEERAKGNILERFSAQQFPDLHSELNLSSLELGDSALYFCASSVAGGDSPLHFGNGTRLTVT.